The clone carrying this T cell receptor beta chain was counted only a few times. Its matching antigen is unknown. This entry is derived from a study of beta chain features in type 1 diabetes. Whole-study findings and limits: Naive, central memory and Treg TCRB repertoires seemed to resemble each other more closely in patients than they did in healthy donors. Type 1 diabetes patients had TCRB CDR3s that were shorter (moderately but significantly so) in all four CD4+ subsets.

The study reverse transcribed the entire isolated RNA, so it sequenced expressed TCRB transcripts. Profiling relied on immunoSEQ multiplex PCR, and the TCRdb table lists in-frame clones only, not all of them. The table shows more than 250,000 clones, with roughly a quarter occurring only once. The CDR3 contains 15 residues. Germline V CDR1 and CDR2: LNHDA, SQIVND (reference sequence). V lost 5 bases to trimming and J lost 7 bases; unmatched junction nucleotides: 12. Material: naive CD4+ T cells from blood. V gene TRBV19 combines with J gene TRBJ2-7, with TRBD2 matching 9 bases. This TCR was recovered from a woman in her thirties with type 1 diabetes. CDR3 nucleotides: TGTGCCAGTAGTCCCCCCGAGCGGGAGGTACGGGAGCAGTACTTC. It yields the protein CASSPPEREVREQYF.